This TCR beta chain was profiled in a study of cytomegalovirus exposure and HLA in healthy donors. Points from the study as a whole: The study reported that TCR beta sequences accurately predicted HLA-A and HLA-B alleles in most subjects. Among TCR beta chains, those listed as cytomegalovirus-associated numbered about 150. Associated with HLA alleles at 0.05 false discovery rate in a later analysis were 16,951 TCR beta sequences.

Trimming cost V 5 bases and J 2 bases, with 9 bases left between them. The length of the CDR3 is 13 residues. The V gene's germline CDR1 is SEHNR and CDR2 FQNEAQ (reference sequence). Remarks on this clone: Its specificity is unknown.

Each donor's status was that of a healthy bone marrow donor. The PCR employed 60 Vbeta primers together with 13 Jbeta primers. Measured with immunoSEQ multiplex PCR; TCRdb has only the in-frame clones, and not every one. Of 130,000 or so clones listed, 65% to 90% are singletons. Sequences were obtained from PBMCs. The gene calls are TRBV7-9 and TRBJ1-1; D not certain. This clonotype was obtained from a woman younger than 30 in good health and CMV-seropositive. CDR3 bases: TGTGCCAGCAGCCCGCGACTAAACACTGAAGCTTTCTTT. It is translated as CASSPRLNTEAFF. Drawing the rest from reference TRBV7-9 and TRBJ1-1, the complete variable domain is DTGVSQNPRHKITKRGQNVTFRCDPISEHNRLYWYRQTLGQGPEFLTYFQNEAQLEKSRLLSDRFSAERPKGSFSTLEIQRTEQGDSAMYLCASSPRLNTEAFFGQGTRLTVV.